This entry lists 16 T cell receptor beta chains sequenced from one sample in a study of breast tumors, draining lymph nodes, adjacent tissues. A single record per CDR3 protein comes from TCRdb applying MiXCR to the multiplex PCR reads. The data contain 150,000 to 250,000 distinct CDR3 sequences, 31% of them seen just once; the ten biggest clones take up more than 4%. Samples came from axillary lymph nodes draining the breast cancer. Sequenced material: axillary lymph node tissue. These receptors all stem from a female donor with breast cancer. Some clones in this sample may be carry-over from other donors' samples.

Comments on this clonotype: This may come from a read error, since a much larger clone is one base off. This sequence joins TRBV5-5 and TRBJ2-3, with 7 bases identical to TRBD2. The CDR3 sequence is 13 residues long. Germline assignment: CDR1 SGHKS and CDR2 YYEKEE (reference sequence). The CDR3 spells CANSMGGVSTQYF. For the CDR3, the DNA is TGTGCCAACAGCATGGGGGGGGTTAGTACGCAGTATTTT.

J is TRBJ1-4 and V is TRBV20-1; 8 bases fit TRBD1. V was clipped by 6 bases and J by 7 bases; unmatched bases: 13. From germline, CDR1 is DFQATT and CDR2 SNEGSKA (reference sequence). There are 15 residues in the CDR3. CDR3 sequence reads: CSARGGYGTGEKLFF. The DNA of the CDR3 is TGCAGTGCGCGAGGCGGGTACGGGACAGGTGAAAAACTGTTTTTT.

This clonotype was picked up many times. This may stem from a read error, because a much larger clone lies one nucleotide away. V usage is TRBV20-1 and J usage is TRBJ1-2, with 8 bases matching TRBD1. Germline lookup yields CDR1 DFQATT and CDR2 SNEGSKA (reference sequence). The CDR3 is 16 residues long. CDR3 in DNA: TGCAGTGCTAGAGATCGGGGGACAGGTTACCACTATGGCTGCACCTTC. Protein product: CSARDRGTGYHYGCTF.

In this sample, this clonotype turned up many times. The chain employs TRBV4-3 and TRBJ2-1; 7 bases map to TRBD2. With 2 bases clipped from V and 0 bases from J, the junction kept 4 bases outside the gene matches. The CDR3 has 16 residues. Germline V gene sequence: CDR1 LGHNA, CDR2 YSLEER. The CDR3 nucleotides are TGCGCCAGCAGCCAATTCCTAGCGGACTCCTACAATGAGCAGTTCTTC. Translation gives CASSQFLADSYNEQFF.

This chain uses TRBV15 with TRBJ1-1, with unresolved D. V was pared by 1 base and J by 1 base, with 10 bases between. CDR3 length equals 15 residues. Germline loops: CDR1 LNHNV, CDR2 YYDKDF (reference sequence). The CDR3 is CATSRVIRGNTEAFF. CDR3 bases: TGTGCCACCAGCAGAGTTATTCGGGGGAACACTGAAGCTTTCTTT.

This clonotype was seen ten or more times. V usage is TRBV5-8 and J usage is TRBJ1-4; the D is unclear. This CDR3 is 15 amino acids long. The germline V and J ends were trimmed by 3 bases and 3 bases, with 12 bases remaining between them. CDR1 and CDR2 from the germline V gene are SGHTS and YDEGEE. The CDR3 sequence is CASSSSGTANEKLFF. DNA of the CDR3: TGTGCCAGCAGCTCCTCAGGTACAGCTAATGAAAAACTGTTTTTT.

This clonotype was counted many times. V is TRBV6-6 and J is TRBJ2-3; 16 nucleotides align to TRBD2. The ends lost 10 bases at V and 5 bases at J; junction bases unmatched: 12. From germline, CDR1 is MNHNY and CDR2 SVGAGI (reference sequence). CDR3 length equals 17 residues. CDR3 coding DNA: TGTGCCACCCTCGGGACTAGCGGGGGGGTAAAGGGAGATACGCAGTATTTT. Its translation is CATLGTSGGVKGDTQYF.

The chain couples TRBV6-1 to TRBJ1-5; D possibly corresponds to TRBD1 (6 bases). The CDR3 is made up of 16 amino acids. Germline V CDR1 and CDR2: MNHNS, SASEGT. Between the trimmed V and J ends, which lost 2 bases and 0 bases, there was a span of 11 bases. The CDR3 region is CASSERQEYSNQPQHF. The CDR3 DNA reads TGTGCCAGCAGTGAACGACAGGAATATAGCAATCAGCCCCAGCATTTT.

The gene calls are TRBV2 and TRBJ2-5; D is tentatively TRBD1 or TRBD2 (5 bases each). Deletions cut 6 bases from V and 1 base from J, with 9 bases between. The CDR3 sequence is 13 residues long. Per germline, CDR1 SNHLY and CDR2 FYNNEI. The CDR3 reads CASRSGAQETQYF. In DNA, the CDR3 is TGTGCCAGCAGATCCGGGGCCCAAGAGACCCAGTACTTC.

In regard to this clonotype: Without the conserved terminal phenylalanine or tryptophan, this CDR3 likely stems from a read error. The CDR3 loop is CATSIGGYRGNTEAFL. DNA of the CDR3: TGTGCCACCAGCATCGGGGGATACAGGGGGAACACTGAAGCTTTCCTT. This rearrangement joins TRBV15 to TRBJ1-1; 7 bases match TRBD1. This CDR3 contains 16 residues. Germline V lookup: CDR1 LNHNV, CDR2 YYDKDF (reference sequence). The ends lost 4 bases at V and 1 base at J; junction bases unmatched: 9.

As regards this clonotype: A read error is possible here, since a much larger clone lies one base away. The rearrangement uses TRBV30 and TRBJ1-5; D ambiguous. This CDR3 has 13 residues. Germline lookup yields CDR1 GTSNPN and CDR2 SVGIG (reference sequence). Here the CDR3 reads CARSGDSNQPQHF. CDR3 nucleotides: TGTGCCCGGAGTGGTGATAGCAATCAGCCCCAGCATTTT. Full variable domain (outside the CDR3, taken from reference TRBV30 and TRBJ1-5): SQTIHQWPATLVQPVGSPLSLECTVEGTSNPNLYWYRQAAGRGLQLLFYSVGIGQISSEVPQNLSASRPQDRQFILSSKKLLLSDSGFYLCARSGDSNQPQHFGDGTRLSIL.

This clonotype was counted ten times or more. The chain employs TRBV12-3 or TRBV12-4 and TRBJ2-7; D is unresolved. The CDR3 sequence is 13 residues long. V lost 5 bases and J lost 5, with 13 bases in between. The CDR3 DNA is TGTGCCAGCAGTGCCCGTGCCCCCCACGAGCAGTACTTC. It is translated as CASSARAPHEQYF.

V is TRBV5-1 and J is TRBJ1-4; D perhaps matches TRBD1 (6 bases). V was pared by 4 bases and J by 2 bases, with 12 bases between. Looked up from germline, CDR1 is SGHRS and CDR2 is YFSETQ. The CDR3 totals 15 residues. The CDR3 here is CASSPTGRTNEKLFF. CDR3 DNA sequence: TGCGCCAGCAGCCCCACAGGGAGGACTAATGAAAAACTGTTTTTT.

This clonotype appeared many times. The chain uses TRBV5-6 and TRBJ1-2; D perhaps matches TRBD1 (5 bases). With 7 bases removed from V and 9 bases from J, the gap between germline ends came to 10 bases. Germline V gene lookup returns CDR1 SGHDT and CDR2 YYEEEE. The CDR3 has 10 amino acids. CDR3 in DNA: TGTGCCAGCCGGGGGGTTCGCTACACCTTC. Its translation is CASRGVRYTF.

This clonotype was counted at least ten times. The chain employs TRBV20-1 and TRBJ2-5; TRBD2 might be the D (7 bases). V was cut by 0 bases and J by 2 bases, with 22 bases left in between. This CDR3 comprises 18 residues. Per the germline V gene, CDR1 is DFQATT and CDR2 is SNEGSKA (reference sequence). CDR3 sequence reads: CSARDQSGGGLDQETQYF. The DNA for the CDR3 is TGCAGTGCTAGAGATCAGTCTGGCGGGGGCCTCGATCAAGAGACCCAGTACTTC.

This clonotype showed up many times. V is TRBV4-2 and J is TRBJ2-1; D is unresolved. The CDR3 loop spans 12 amino acids. The ends were cut back, 1 base at V and 10 bases at J, with 8 bases in the middle. Germline CDR1 is LGHNA and CDR2 is YNFKEQ. CDR3 amino acids: CASSQGQLEQFF. The CDR3, as DNA: TGTGCCAGCAGCCAAGGCCAGCTGGAGCAGTTCTTC.